A single sample is the source of the 5 T cell receptor beta chains below, sequenced in a study of T cell responses to AZD1222 COVID-19 vaccine. Sequencing used immunoSEQ multiplex PCR; TCRdb keeps in-frame clones, though not all of them. The sample has some 96,000 clones, 70% to 90% seen once. The sequenced sample was peripheral blood, obtained on day 0 of AZD1222 vaccination. The receptor source for this set is an adult in good health.

The chain is built from TRBV15 and TRBJ2-7; 11 nucleotides line up with TRBD1. Unmatched junction bases numbered 10, after V lost 1 base and J lost 5 bases. Germline V gene lookup returns CDR1 LNHNV and CDR2 YYDKDF (reference sequence). The CDR3 spans 17 residues. This CDR3 is CATSRAPRTGGFHEQYF. CDR3 DNA sequence: TGTGCCACCAGCAGAGCCCCGCGGACAGGGGGCTTCCACGAGCAGTACTTC.

The gene calls are TRBV2 and TRBJ2-7; D remains ambiguous. CDR3 size: 13 residues. Germline V CDR1 and CDR2: SNHLY, FYNNEI. With 6 bases removed from V and 0 bases from J, the gap between germline ends came to 9 bases. CDR3 sequence: CASRPGPSYEQYF. CDR3 in DNA: TGTGCCAGCAGACCTGGTCCCTCCTACGAGCAGTACTTC.

The V call is TRBV30, the J call TRBJ2-7; the match to TRBD2 covers 11 bases. From germline, CDR1 is GTSNPN and CDR2 SVGIG (reference sequence). The V and J ends lost 2 bases and 2 bases, in that order; junction bases with no gene match: 5. The CDR3 is 15 residues long. DNA of the CDR3: TGTGCCTGGAGTCCTGGGACTAGCGGCGCCTACGAGCAGTACTTC. Translated, it gives CAWSPGTSGAYEQYF.

The V and J genes are TRBV7-2 and TRBJ2-7, with unresolved D. This CDR3 has 12 amino acids. The ends were cut back, 5 bases at V and 5 bases at J, with 10 bases in the middle. Germline lookup yields CDR1 SGHTA and CDR2 FQGNSA. The CDR3, as DNA: TGTGCCAGCAGCCCCTACACCAACGAGCAGTACTTC. Translating it yields CASSPYTNEQYF. The full variable domain, its missing parts supplied by reference TRBV7-2 and TRBJ2-7, is GAGVSQSPSNKVTEKGKDVELRCDPISGHTALYWYRQSLGQGLEFLIYFQGNSAPDKSGLPSDRFSAERTGGSVSTLTIQRTQQEDSAVYLCASSPYTNEQYFGPGTRLTVT.

J is TRBJ1-1 and V is TRBV12-3 or TRBV12-4; D possibly corresponds to TRBD1 (6 bases). The CDR3 contains 12 residues. With 5 bases removed from V and 6 bases from J, the gap between germline ends came to 10 bases. Here the CDR3 reads CASSLYRAEAFF. The CDR3 coding sequence is TGTGCCAGCAGTCTGTACAGGGCTGAAGCTTTCTTT.